These T cell receptor beta chains were read from a single sample in a study of blood T cell repertoires in COVID-19. Method: immunoSEQ multiplex PCR; TCRdb's copy keeps in-frame clones and lacks some. The table shows more than 95,000 clones, with about 90% occurring only once. Specimen: peripheral blood. The source is a man over 45 in a cohort sampled during active COVID-19. Both conserved end residues are part of each CDR3. A D gene is named only where the DNA matches it firmly. Clone size is shown for a subset of rows, as once, few, many or a class of expanded clone.

clone_size	d_call	v_call	j_call	cdr3_nt	cdr3_aa
NA	TRBD2	TRBV5-8	TRBJ2-5	TGTGCCAGCAGCTTTGGGACTAACCCTCAAGAGACCCAGTACTTC	CASSFGTNPQETQYF
NA	NA	TRBV6-5	TRBJ2-1	TGTGCCAGCAGGACTCATACTAGCAGCAGTGAGCAGTTCTTC	CASRTHTSSSEQFF
NA	NA	TRBV2	TRBJ2-5	TGTGCCAGCAGTGTGGATAGCCGGGAGACCCAGTACTTC	CASSVDSRETQYF
NA	NA	TRBV19	TRBJ2-7	TGTGCCAGTAGTATGAGTTGGGGACACTACGAGCAGTACTTC	CASSMSWGHYEQYF
once	TRBD1	TRBV27	TRBJ2-2	TGTGCCAGCAGCCCCGCAGGGGGTTTTAACGGGGAGCTGTTTTTT	CASSPAGGFNGELFF
NA	TRBD1	TRBV10-3	TRBJ1-1	TGTGCCCGGGGAGGACAGGGGGCCGATTTCAAAAACACTGAAGCTTTCTTT	CARGGQGADFKNTEAFF
NA	NA	TRBV6-1	TRBJ2-7	TGTGCCAGCAGTGAACTAAATGGGCAGAATAACGAGCAGTACTTC	CASSELNGQNNEQYF
NA	TRBD1	TRBV6-2/TRBV6-3	TRBJ2-7	TGTGCCAGCAGCCCCGGGACAGGGGTGTCCTACGAGCAGTACTTC	CASSPGTGVSYEQYF
NA	NA	TRBV11-1	TRBJ2-2	TGTGCCAGCAGCATCACTCGACAGAACACCGGGGAGCTGTTTTTT	CASSITRQNTGELFF
NA	NA	TRBV12-3/TRBV12-4	TRBJ1-5	TGTGCCAGCAGGGGGGCTAATCAGCCCCAGCATTTT	CASRGANQPQHF
NA	NA	TRBV6-5	TRBJ2-7	TGTGCCAGCACAACATCGGGATCCACCTACGAGCAGTACTTC	CASTTSGSTYEQYF
once	NA	TRBV18	TRBJ1-1	TGTGCCAGCTCACCACCGTCCGGGGGGAACACTGAAGCTTTCTTT	CASSPPSGGNTEAFF
NA	TRBD1	TRBV14	TRBJ1-6	TGTGCCAGCAGCCTGAGGACAGGGGCGGGTTCACCCCTCCACTTT	CASSLRTGAGSPLHF
NA	TRBD1	TRBV27	TRBJ1-5	TGTGCCAGCAGTCGAGGACAGGGATCCCAGCCCCAGCATTTT	CASSRGQGSQPQHF
NA	TRBD2	TRBV6-5	TRBJ2-5	TGTGCCAGCAGTTACTCGGGACTAGCGGTGGAAGAGACCCAGTACTTC	CASSYSGLAVEETQYF
NA	NA	TRBV11-3	TRBJ1-2	TGTGCCAGCAGCCCCTCCGGGTTTCCCTATGGCTACACCTTC	CASSPSGFPYGYTF
NA	TRBD2	TRBV5-4	TRBJ2-2	TGTGCCAGCAGCTCCGAACCTAGCGGGAACACCGGGGAGCTGTTTTTT	CASSSEPSGNTGELFF
once	TRBD1	TRBV7-9	TRBJ2-3	TGTGCCAGCAGCCCGGGACAGCACGGGACAGATACGCAGTATTTT	CASSPGQHGTDTQYF
NA	TRBD2	TRBV3-1/TRBV3-2	TRBJ2-5	TGTGCCAGCAGCCAAGCAACTAGCGGGGTTATCCAAGAGACCCAGTACTTC	CASSQATSGVIQETQYF
NA	TRBD2	TRBV18	TRBJ2-3	TGTGCCAGCTCACCAAGGACTAGCGGGGGCCCCCACACAGATACGCAGTATTTT	CASSPRTSGGPHTDTQYF
NA	TRBD1	TRBV6-5	TRBJ1-1	TGTGCCAGCAGCCACCGGGACAGTAACACTGAAGCTTTCTTT	CASSHRDSNTEAFF